Below, 15 T cell receptor beta chains from the same sample are listed, as sequenced in a study of graft-versus-host responses after intestinal transplantation. Using immunoSEQ multiplex PCR, the repertoire was profiled, and TCRdb retains in-frame clones only, with some absent. This table holds some 27,000 clones, around 95% found once. The sequencing used PBMCs, collected more than 29 days after intestinal transplant. The receptor source for this set is a human patient who received an intestinal transplant, so some T cells may come from the graft donor.

CDR3 sequence (DNA): TGTGCCAGCAGTGCTGCGGGGGCCCCCTCTGGCTACACCTTC. Its protein product is CASSAAGAPSGYTF. The rearrangement uses TRBV6-1 and TRBJ1-2; D is possibly TRBD1 (6 bases). CDR3 length: 14 residues. Germline-derived CDR1 and CDR2 are MNHNS and SASEGT. Trimming pared 4 bases from V and 7 bases from J, leaving 16 bases between.

The chain links TRBV14 to TRBJ1-5; 7 positions match TRBD1. The V segment lost 3 bases and the J segment 0 bases; nucleotides outside the gene matches: 8. The germline gives CDR1 SGHDN, CDR2 FVKESK. The CDR3 length is 17 residues. CDR3 sequence (DNA): TGTGCCAGCAGCCAGCTCGACAGGGAGTATAGCAATCAGCCCCAGCATTTT. Translation gives CASSQLDREYSNQPQHF. Looking up the rest from reference TRBV14 and TRBJ1-5 gives the full variable domain: EAGVTQFPSHSVIEKGQTVTLRCDPISGHDNLYWYRRVMGKEIKFLLHFVKESKQDESGMPNNRFLAERTGGTYSTLKVQPAELEDSGVYFCASSQLDREYSNQPQHFGDGTRLSIL.

The genes are TRBV30 and TRBJ1-4; D is perhaps TRBD1 (6 bases). Trimming cost V 0 bases and J 7 bases, with 6 bases left between them. Germline CDR1 GTSNPN, CDR2 SVGIG (reference sequence). The CDR3 has 12 residues. CDR3 nucleotides: TGTGCCTGGAGTGTACAGGGTGAAAAACTGTTTTTT. This encodes CAWSVQGEKLFF. Supplemented by reference TRBV30 and TRBJ1-4, the full variable domain reads SQTIHQWPATLVQPVGSPLSLECTVEGTSNPNLYWYRQAAGRGLQLLFYSVGIGQISSEVPQNLSASRPQDRQFILSSKKLLLSDSGFYLCAWSVQGEKLFFGSGTQLSVL.

V gene TRBV10-3 combines with J gene TRBJ1-1; D is unclear. V was cut by 0 bases and J by 2 bases, with 7 bases left in between. CDR3 length equals 14 residues. CDR1 and CDR2 from the germline V gene are ENHRY and SYGVKD. CDR3: CAISESDRNTEAFF. CDR3 DNA: TGTGCCATCAGTGAGTCGGACCGAAACACTGAAGCTTTCTTT.

V gene TRBV7-2 combines with J gene TRBJ1-2; D gene uncertain. The CDR3 runs 15 residues. Germline values: CDR1 SGHTA, CDR2 FQGNSA. Deletions cut 1 base from V and 3 bases from J, with 12 bases between. CDR3: CASSLVAAFDYGYTF. In DNA, the CDR3 is TGTGCCAGCAGCTTAGTTGCCGCATTTGACTATGGCTACACCTTC.

The CDR3 protein is CASSQDLGVGVREYF. The CDR3 DNA sequence: TGTGCCAGCAGCCAAGATTTGGGGGTAGGAGTAAGGGAGTACTTC. The chain couples TRBV4-2 to TRBJ2-5, with D possibly called TRBD1 or TRBD2 (5 bases each). The CDR3 is made up of 15 amino acids. V lost 0 bases to trimming and J lost 12 bases, with 20 bases between them. CDR1 is LGHNA, CDR2 YNFKEQ, per germline.

The gene calls are TRBV29-1 and TRBJ1-3, with 7 bases matching TRBD1. The CDR3 sequence is 15 residues long. CDR1 and CDR2 (germline): SQVTM, ANQGSEA. Unmatched junction bases numbered 13, after V lost 7 bases and J lost 4 bases. Here the CDR3 DNA reads TGCAGCGCCGAGGGGACAGCGGTTCTGGGAAACACCATATATTTT. Amino acids: CSAEGTAVLGNTIYF.

The chain is built from TRBV9 and TRBJ2-2; tentatively, D is TRBD2 (7 bases). Trimming pared 7 bases from V and 4 bases from J, leaving 17 bases between. In germline, CDR1 is SGDLS, CDR2 YYNGEE. The CDR3 contains 15 residues. The CDR3 DNA reads TGTGCCAGCCGCGCCGAGGGGGGGATCACCGGGGAGCTGTTTTTT. It is translated as CASRAEGGITGELFF.

The rearrangement joins TRBV2 to TRBJ2-1; 11 bases are a match to TRBD2. Germline CDR1 is SNHLY and CDR2 is FYNNEI. V lost 7 bases and J lost 2; bases outside the gene matches: 1. The CDR3 runs to 14 residues. The CDR3 sequence: CASTLAGAYNEQFF. CDR3 sequence (DNA): TGTGCCAGCACACTAGCGGGAGCCTACAATGAGCAGTTCTTC.

The chain links TRBV10-1 to TRBJ2-6; D is uncertain. The CDR3 is 15 residues long. V lost 1 base and J lost 0, with 4 bases in between. Looked up from germline, CDR1 is WNHNN and CDR2 is SYGVQD (reference sequence). This CDR3 is CASSEFGSGANVLTF. DNA of the CDR3: TGCGCCAGCAGTGAGTTCGGCTCTGGGGCCAACGTCCTGACTTTC.

J is TRBJ1-1 and V is TRBV13, with 9 bases fitting TRBD1. CDR3 length equals 16 residues. CDR1 and CDR2 from the germline V gene are PRHDT and FYEKMQ (reference sequence). Germline trimming cut 1 base from V and 5 bases from J; bases unmatched to any gene: 8. In nucleotides, the CDR3 is TGTGCCAGCAGCTTAGATTCCCCGACAGGGGGAACTGAAGCTTTCTTT. Encoded protein: CASSLDSPTGGTEAFF. The full variable domain, with the rest looked up from reference TRBV13 and TRBJ1-1, is AAGVIQSPRHLIKEKRETATLKCYPIPRHDTVYWYQQGPGQDPQFLISFYEKMQSDKGSIPDRFSAQQFSDYHSELNMSSLELGDSALYFCASSLDSPTGGTEAFFGQGTRLTVV.

V is TRBV10-3 and J is TRBJ2-1; TRBD1 aligns across 11 bases. Germline V gives CDR1 ENHRY, CDR2 SYGVKD. This CDR3 spans 17 amino acids. V lost 2 bases, J lost 4 bases, and 7 bases stayed unmatched. This chain's CDR3 is CAISEGLGDRGYNEQFF. CDR3 nucleotide sequence: TGTGCCATCAGTGAGGGGCTAGGGGACAGGGGGTACAATGAGCAGTTCTTC.

The V gene is TRBV4-3, the J gene TRBJ2-2; a possible D gene is TRBD2 (5 bases). In germline, CDR1 is LGHNA, CDR2 YSLEER. The V gene lost 1 base and the J gene lost 7 bases, with 10 bases spanning the gap. The CDR3 sequence is 14 residues long. CDR3 nucleotide sequence: TGCGCCAGCAGCCAAGGGAGGTTAGGCGGGGAGCTGTTTTTT. Translating it yields CASSQGRLGGELFF.

This rearrangement joins TRBV7-9 to TRBJ1-5, with TRBD1 matching 7 bases. Trimming removed 4 bases from V and 3 bases from J; junction bases left unmatched: 9. In germline, CDR1 is SEHNR, CDR2 FQNEAQ (reference sequence). The CDR3 has 16 residues. CDR3 amino acids: CASSSTTGVFNQPQHF. DNA for the CDR3: TGTGCCAGCAGCTCGACCACAGGGGTTTTCAATCAGCCCCAGCATTTT.

In regard to this clone: Different DNA sequences within this sample yield the same CDR3. CDR3 coding DNA: TGTGCCAGCAGCTTTGCCCCACTAGCGGGGGAACATACGCAGTATTTT. Its protein is CASSFAPLAGEHTQYF. The chain carries TRBV7-9 and TRBJ2-3, with 11 positions matching TRBD2. There are 16 residues in the CDR3. V was pared by 3 bases and J by 7 bases, with 9 bases of the junction left unmatched. CDR1 and CDR2 from the germline V gene are SEHNR and FQNEAQ (reference sequence). The complete variable domain, with remaining parts taken from reference TRBV7-9 and TRBJ2-3, reads DTGVSQNPRHKITKRGQNVTFRCDPISEHNRLYWYRQTLGQGPEFLTYFQNEAQLEKSRLLSDRFSAERPKGSFSTLEIQRTEQGDSAMYLCASSFAPLAGEHTQYFGPGTRLTVL.